Following are 26 T cell receptor beta chains from one sample sequenced in a study of human T cells and chemical hapten exposure. Time point in this sample: pre-sensitization, week 0. This sample's treatment: therapeutic diphenylcyclopropenone sensitization with weekly scalp DPC. TCRdb itself ran the RACE reads through MiXCR, one entry per CDR3 protein. The sample yields 300,000 to 450,000 distinct CDR3 sequences, about 5.1% seen once. Sample: whole blood, taken in connection with sensitization to the hapten diphenylcyclopropenone (DPC). The receptors shown here come from a woman in her 50s with alopecia areata. Some clones in this sample may be carry-over from other donors' samples.

This clonotype was observed a handful of times. The chain is built from TRBV29-1 and TRBJ2-1; TRBD2 aligns across 14 bases. CDR1 is SQVTM, CDR2 ANQGSEA, per germline. The junction had 5 bases not matched to a gene; V was cut back by 7 bases and J by 9 bases. This CDR3 has 13 amino acids. Written as DNA, the CDR3 is TGCAGCGCGGGACTAGCGGGAGACACTGAGCAGTTCTTC. It translates to CSAGLAGDTEQFF.

There are many counts of this clonotype. This chain links TRBV11-2 with TRBJ2-3, with D possibly TRBD1 on 6 matching bases. In germline, CDR1 is SGHAT, CDR2 FQNNGV. The CDR3 runs to 14 residues. Trimming took off 5 bases at V and 2 bases at J, with 11 bases between the two ends. The CDR3 region is CASSTGTYTDTQYF. The CDR3 coding sequence is TGTGCCAGCAGCACAGGGACCTACACAGATACGCAGTATTTT.

The V and J genes are TRBV4-2 and TRBJ1-2; D ambiguous. The V gene lost 0 bases and the J gene lost 0 bases, with 8 bases spanning the gap. The CDR3 contains 15 residues. The germline gives CDR1 LGHNA, CDR2 YNFKEQ. CDR3 sequence: CASSQDWAANYGYTF. Here the CDR3 DNA reads TGTGCCAGCAGCCAAGATTGGGCAGCTAACTATGGCTACACCTTC.

The chain carries TRBV20-1 and TRBJ1-6, with a weak D call TRBD1 (6 bases). Germline V gives CDR1 DFQATT, CDR2 SNEGSKA (reference sequence). The CDR3 has 15 residues. Trimming removed 0 bases from V and 0 bases from J, with 6 bases in between. The CDR3 DNA follows: TGCAGTGCTAGAGACAGGGGCTCCTATAATTCACCCCTCCACTTT. Residues: CSARDRGSYNSPLHF.

The V call is TRBV11-2, the J call TRBJ1-6, with D unclear. Trimming took off 5 bases at V and 14 bases at J, with 13 bases between the two ends. Germline V gene lookup returns CDR1 SGHAT and CDR2 FQNNGV. The CDR3 is 12 amino acids. Here the CDR3 DNA reads TGTGCCAGCAGCCCCCATGACGGAGCCCTCCACTTT. Translating gives CASSPHDGALHF.

The genes are TRBV6-1 and TRBJ1-1; D uncertain. Per the germline V gene, CDR1 is MNHNS and CDR2 is SASEGT. The CDR3 length is 14 residues. Trimming cost V 4 bases and J 1 base, with 10 bases left between them. The CDR3 coding sequence is TGTGCCAGCAGTGGGCGGGGAGCGAACACTGAAGCTTTCTTT. This gives the protein CASSGRGANTEAFF.

This clonotype was seen many times. This sequence joins TRBV5-1 and TRBJ2-3; 9 positions match TRBD1. Germline CDR1 reads SGHRS; CDR2 reads YFSETQ. J was trimmed by 0 bases and V by 7 bases; bases with no gene match: 6. CDR3 size: 15 residues. CDR3 nucleotide sequence: TGCGCCAGCTCGAGGACAGGGGACAGCACAGATACGCAGTATTTT. Residues: CASSRTGDSTDTQYF.

This chain connects TRBV28 to TRBJ2-1; D remains ambiguous. CDR3 length equals 12 residues. Germline CDR1 is MDHEN and CDR2 is SYDVKM. The V and J ends lost 3 bases and 8 bases respectively, with 8 bases between them. The CDR3 bases are TGTGCCAGCAGTTTCTCCCCCCATGAGCAGTTCTTC. Protein sequence: CASSFSPHEQFF.

This clonotype came up many times. V usage is TRBV12-3 or TRBV12-4 and J usage is TRBJ2-1, with 8 positions matching TRBD2. Trimming cost V 5 bases and J 8 bases; bases outside gene matches: 11. The CDR3 runs to 15 residues. The CDR3 nucleotides read TGTGCCAGCAGTGCCCCCGGGGGGGGCACCGATGAGCAGTTCTTC. Translation gives CASSAPGGGTDEQFF.

The rearrangement links TRBV9 to TRBJ2-3; 10 nucleotides align to TRBD2. CDR3 length: 17 residues. Trimming took 4 bases from V and 3 from J; bases not matched to a gene: 11. The germline gives CDR1 SGDLS, CDR2 YYNGEE. The CDR3 DNA sequence: TGTGCCAGCAGCCCCCTAGAGCGGGGGGGCAGGACAGATACGCAGTATTTT. It encodes CASSPLERGGRTDTQYF. Supplemented by reference TRBV9 and TRBJ2-3, the full variable domain reads DSGVTQTPKHLITATGQRVTLRCSPRSGDLSVYWYQQSLDQGLQFLIQYYNGEERAKGNILERFSAQQFPDLHSELNLSSLELGDSALYFCASSPLERGGRTDTQYFGPGTRLTVL.

The chain has TRBV4-2 and TRBJ1-6, with 7 bases matching TRBD1. The V segment lost 0 bases and the J segment 7 bases; nucleotides outside the gene matches: 12. In germline, CDR1 is LGHNA, CDR2 YNFKEQ. The CDR3 extends over 18 amino acids. The CDR3 region is CASSQDDARDRDNSPLHF. The DNA of the CDR3 is TGTGCCAGCAGCCAAGATGATGCCCGGGACAGAGACAATTCACCCCTCCACTTT.

The chain combines TRBV9 with TRBJ2-5; 11 nucleotides line up with TRBD2. Per the germline V gene, CDR1 is SGDLS and CDR2 is YYNGEE. V shed 4 bases and J 4 bases; nucleotides not matched to a gene: 3. The CDR3 totals 14 residues. The CDR3: CASSSLAGAETQYF. The CDR3 DNA sequence: TGTGCCAGCAGCTCACTAGCGGGAGCAGAGACCCAGTACTTC.

This chain uses TRBV11-2 with TRBJ2-2; D might be TRBD2 (6 bases). The CDR3 runs to 15 residues. Germline V gene sequence: CDR1 SGHAT, CDR2 FQNNGV. Between the trimmed V and J ends, which lost 6 bases and 3 bases, there was a span of 14 bases. The CDR3 protein is CASSPSGVYTGELFF. The CDR3 coding sequence is TGTGCCAGCAGTCCTTCGGGAGTCTACACCGGGGAGCTGTTTTTT.

This clonotype was seen a handful of times. The rearrangement links TRBV7-9 to TRBJ1-4; TRBD1 is a possible D gene (5 bases). Looked up from germline, CDR1 is SEHNR and CDR2 is FQNEAQ (reference sequence). There are 16 residues in the CDR3. Trimming removed 5 bases from V and 2 bases from J, with 15 bases in between. The chain's CDR3 is CASSNELAGTNEKLFF. CDR3 DNA: TGTGCCAGCAGCAATGAGCTGGCAGGGACTAATGAAAAACTGTTTTTT.

The V and J genes are TRBV7-2 and TRBJ2-1; D unclear. Germline V lookup: CDR1 SGHTA, CDR2 FQGNSA. There are 12 residues in the CDR3. V gave up 2 bases and J gave up 8 bases, with 7 bases separating them. The CDR3 DNA reads TGTGCCAGCAGCTTAAAACTGGATGAGCAGTTCTTC. Its protein product is CASSLKLDEQFF.

The chain recombines TRBV12-3 or TRBV12-4 with TRBJ1-5, with 9 bases identical to TRBD1. The CDR3 is made up of 15 amino acids. After removal of 3 bases from V and 7 bases from J, the junction contained 7 bases not matched to a gene. The CDR3 nucleotides read TGTGCCAGCAGTTTGACAGGGGGAAAAGAACAGCCCCAGCATTTT. It is translated as CASSLTGGKEQPQHF.

In its sample, this clonotype was seen a few times. V gene TRBV29-1 combines with J gene TRBJ2-3, with D possibly being TRBD2 (5 bases). Germline V CDR1 and CDR2: SQVTM, ANQGSEA. This CDR3 region has 14 residues. Trimming left V 4 bases short and J 6 bases short, with 17 bases between. The CDR3 DNA sequence: TGCAGCGTTGGAGGGAGCCCCCCATCGGATACGCAGTATTTT. This codes for CSVGGSPPSDTQYF.

This chain joins TRBV27 and TRBJ1-2; 7 bases map to TRBD1. CDR1 and CDR2 from the germline V gene are MNHEY and SMNVEV (reference sequence). The CDR3 is 15 amino acids. J gave up 5 bases and V 1 base, and 7 bases lay outside the gene matches. The CDR3, as DNA: TGTGCCAGCAGTTTATGGGGCGGGGACAGTTATGGCTACACCTTC. It yields the protein CASSLWGGDSYGYTF.

The gene calls are TRBV27 and TRBJ2-7; D unresolved. This CDR3 has 11 amino acids. V was clipped by 5 bases and J by 6 bases, with 8 bases between them. Germline V gene lookup returns CDR1 MNHEY and CDR2 SMNVEV (reference sequence). The DNA for the CDR3 is TGTGCCAGCAGTGTCGGGCCCGAGCAGTACTTC. Its translation is CASSVGPEQYF.

This clonotype appeared many times. The rearrangement joins TRBV7-2 to TRBJ1-3, with a weak D call TRBD1 (5 bases). The CDR3 runs 14 residues. Germline values: CDR1 SGHTA, CDR2 FQGNSA. V was cut by 5 bases and J by 8 bases, with 16 bases left in between. In nucleotides, the CDR3 is TGTGCCAGCAGCCAGGGACGGGCACTCGACACCATATATTTT. It translates to CASSQGRALDTIYF.

This clonotype was recorded many times. The J gene is TRBJ1-1, the V gene TRBV29-1; D unclear. There are 13 residues in the CDR3. Trimming stripped 2 bases from V and 0 bases from J, with 7 bases between. In germline, CDR1 is SQVTM, CDR2 ANQGSEA. CDR3 bases: TGCAGCGTTGAACAGGAGATGAACACTGAAGCTTTCTTT. Protein sequence: CSVEQEMNTEAFF.

This clonotype was recorded many times. The chain joins TRBV6-5 to TRBJ2-7, with D tentatively TRBD1 (5 bases). The CDR3 contains 15 residues. Germline CDR1 MNHEY, CDR2 SVGAGI. Trimming took 6 bases from V and 0 from J, leaving 15 bases between them. The CDR3 nucleotides are TGTGCCAGCAGCTCCGGACATCCGAGCTCCTACGAGCAGTACTTC. Residues: CASSSGHPSSYEQYF.

This clonotype showed up many times. The chain couples TRBV27 to TRBJ2-3; the match to TRBD1 covers 7 bases. Germline CDR1 reads MNHEY; CDR2 reads SMNVEV (reference sequence). CDR3 length: 15 residues. V was clipped by 5 bases and J by 2 bases; unmatched bases: 7. The CDR3 sequence is CASSPRDRPTDTQYF. The CDR3, as DNA: TGTGCCAGCAGTCCAAGGGACAGACCCACAGATACGCAGTATTTT.

The chain combines TRBV5-4 with TRBJ1-1; D gene ambiguous. CDR3 length: 12 amino acids. Per germline, CDR1 SGHNT and CDR2 YYREEE (reference sequence). The V gene lost 3 bases and the J gene lost 11 bases, with 14 bases spanning the gap. The CDR3 spells CASSSLSRGAFF. CDR3 bases: TGTGCCAGCAGCTCTCTCTCCCGGGGTGCTTTCTTT.

This clonotype was seen at least ten times. V is TRBV29-1 and J is TRBJ1-1; D is perhaps TRBD1 (6 bases). The CDR3 covers 13 residues. Trimming shortened V by 3 bases and J by 4 bases, and 12 bases separated the two germline ends. Germline-derived CDR1 and CDR2 are SQVTM and ANQGSEA. CDR3 sequence: CSVDGQGSTEAFF. In DNA, the CDR3 is TGCAGCGTTGACGGGCAGGGGAGCACTGAAGCTTTCTTT.

This chain uses TRBV28 with TRBJ2-7, with TRBD2 matching 7 bases. The CDR3 totals 14 residues. CDR1 is MDHEN, CDR2 SYDVKM, per germline. The junction had 3 bases not matched to a gene; V was cut back by 2 bases and J by 2 bases. The CDR3 sequence: CASSLAGDTYEQYF. As DNA, the CDR3 is TGTGCCAGCAGTTTAGCGGGGGATACCTACGAGCAGTACTTC.